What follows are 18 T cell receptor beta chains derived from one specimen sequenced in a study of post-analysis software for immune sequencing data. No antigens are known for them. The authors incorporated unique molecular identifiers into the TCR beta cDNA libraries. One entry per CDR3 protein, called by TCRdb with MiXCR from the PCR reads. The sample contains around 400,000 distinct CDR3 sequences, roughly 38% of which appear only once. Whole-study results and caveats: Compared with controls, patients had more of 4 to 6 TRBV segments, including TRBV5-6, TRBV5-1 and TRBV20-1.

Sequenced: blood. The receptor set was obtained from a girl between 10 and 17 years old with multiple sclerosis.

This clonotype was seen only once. CDR3 bases: TGTGCCACCAGCAGAGATGGGACAGCTGATGCGCAGTATTTT. As protein: CATSRDGTADAQYF. The rearrangement links TRBV15 to TRBJ2-3; 7 bases fit TRBD1. The V segment lost 0 bases and the J segment 10 bases; nucleotides outside the gene matches: 7. The CDR3 is 14 residues long. The germline CDR1 and CDR2 sequences are LNHNV and YYDKDF (reference sequence).

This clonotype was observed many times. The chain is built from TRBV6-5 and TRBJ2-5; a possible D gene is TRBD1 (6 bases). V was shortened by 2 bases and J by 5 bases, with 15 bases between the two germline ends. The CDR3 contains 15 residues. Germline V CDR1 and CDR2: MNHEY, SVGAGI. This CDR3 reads CASSYDDRFGETQYF. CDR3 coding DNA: TGTGCCAGCAGTTACGACGACAGGTTTGGGGAGACCCAGTACTTC.

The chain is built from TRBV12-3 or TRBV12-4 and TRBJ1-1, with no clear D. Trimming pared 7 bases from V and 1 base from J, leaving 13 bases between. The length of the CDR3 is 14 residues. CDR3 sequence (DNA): TGTGCCAGCATCTTAGAGGGCCAGAACACTGAAGCTTTCTTT. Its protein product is CASILEGQNTEAFF.

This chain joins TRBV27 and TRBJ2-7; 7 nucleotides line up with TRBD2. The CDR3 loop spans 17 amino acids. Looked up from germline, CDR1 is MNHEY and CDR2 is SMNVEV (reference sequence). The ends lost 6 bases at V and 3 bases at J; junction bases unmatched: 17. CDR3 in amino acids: CASSPREGTTWFYEQYF. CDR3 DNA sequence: TGTGCCAGCAGCCCTAGGGAGGGGACGACATGGTTCTACGAGCAGTACTTC.

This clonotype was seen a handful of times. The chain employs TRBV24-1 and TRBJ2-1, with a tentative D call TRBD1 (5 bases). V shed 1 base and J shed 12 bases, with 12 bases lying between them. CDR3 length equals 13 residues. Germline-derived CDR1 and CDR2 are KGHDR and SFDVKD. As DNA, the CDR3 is TGTGCCACCAGTGATTTTCCAGGACAAGGGCAGTTCTTC. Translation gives CATSDFPGQGQFF.

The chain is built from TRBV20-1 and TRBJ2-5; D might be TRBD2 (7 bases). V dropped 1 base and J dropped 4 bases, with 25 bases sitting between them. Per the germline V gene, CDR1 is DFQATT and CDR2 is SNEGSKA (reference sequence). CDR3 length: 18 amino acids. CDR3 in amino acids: CSARGSIPARGPRETQYF. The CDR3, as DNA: TGCAGTGCTAGAGGTTCCATCCCCGCGCGGGGGCCGAGAGAGACCCAGTACTTC.

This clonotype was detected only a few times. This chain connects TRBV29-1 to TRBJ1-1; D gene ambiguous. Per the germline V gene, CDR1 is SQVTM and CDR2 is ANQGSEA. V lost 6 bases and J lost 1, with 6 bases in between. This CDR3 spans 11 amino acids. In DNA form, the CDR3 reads TGCAGCGTCATGGGGAACACTGAAGCTTTCTTT. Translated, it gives CSVMGNTEAFF.

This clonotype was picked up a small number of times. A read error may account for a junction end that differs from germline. CDR3 nucleotide sequence: TGTGCCAGCAGCTTAGGACCCCAAGGGACCCAGTACTTC. The encoded protein is CASSLGPQGTQYF. The chain has TRBV11-2 and TRBJ2-5; D is ambiguous. The CDR3 contains 13 residues. CDR1 and CDR2 (germline): SGHAT, FQNNGV.

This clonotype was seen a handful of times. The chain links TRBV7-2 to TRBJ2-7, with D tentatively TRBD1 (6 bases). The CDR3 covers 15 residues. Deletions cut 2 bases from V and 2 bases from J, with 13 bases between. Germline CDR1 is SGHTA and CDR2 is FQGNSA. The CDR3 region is CASSLTGHSTYEQYF. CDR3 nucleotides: TGTGCCAGCAGCTTAACGGGACACTCCACCTACGAGCAGTACTTC.

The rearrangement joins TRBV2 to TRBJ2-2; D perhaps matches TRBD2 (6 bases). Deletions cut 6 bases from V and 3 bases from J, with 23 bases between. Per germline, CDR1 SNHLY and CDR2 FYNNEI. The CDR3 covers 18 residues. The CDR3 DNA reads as TGTGCCAGCAGCGAGGGATGGGGGAGGTTCGGCGACACCGGGGAGCTGTTTTTT. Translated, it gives CASSEGWGRFGDTGELFF.

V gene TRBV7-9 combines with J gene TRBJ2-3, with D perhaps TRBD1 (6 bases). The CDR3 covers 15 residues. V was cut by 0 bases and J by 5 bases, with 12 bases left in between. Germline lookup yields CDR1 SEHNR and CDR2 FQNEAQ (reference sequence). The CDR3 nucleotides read TGTGCCAGCAGCTTAGCATCGACAGGAGGAGATACGCAGTATTTT. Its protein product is CASSLASTGGDTQYF. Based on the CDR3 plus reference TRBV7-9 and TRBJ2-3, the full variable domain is DTGVSQNPRHKITKRGQNVTFRCDPISEHNRLYWYRQTLGQGPEFLTYFQNEAQLEKSRLLSDRFSAERPKGSFSTLEIQRTEQGDSAMYLCASSLASTGGDTQYFGPGTRLTVL.

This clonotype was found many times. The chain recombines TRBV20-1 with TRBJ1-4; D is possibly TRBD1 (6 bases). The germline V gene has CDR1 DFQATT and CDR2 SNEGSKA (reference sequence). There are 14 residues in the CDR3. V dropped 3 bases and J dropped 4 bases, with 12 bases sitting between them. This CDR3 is CSASYREGNEKLFF. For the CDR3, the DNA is TGCAGTGCTAGCTACAGGGAGGGTAATGAAAAACTGTTTTTT.

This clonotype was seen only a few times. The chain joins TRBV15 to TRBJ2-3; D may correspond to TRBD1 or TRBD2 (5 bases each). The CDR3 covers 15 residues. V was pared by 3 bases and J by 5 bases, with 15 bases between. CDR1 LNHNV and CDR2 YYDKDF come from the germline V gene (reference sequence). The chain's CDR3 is CATSSPGTDRDTQYF. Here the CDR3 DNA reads TGTGCCACCAGCAGTCCCGGGACCGATAGAGATACGCAGTATTTT.

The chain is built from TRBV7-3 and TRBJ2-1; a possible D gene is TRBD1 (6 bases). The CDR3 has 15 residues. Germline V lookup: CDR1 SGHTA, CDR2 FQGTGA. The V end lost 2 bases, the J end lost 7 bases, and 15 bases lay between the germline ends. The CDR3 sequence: CASSLYGGPENEQFF. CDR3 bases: TGTGCCAGCAGCTTATATGGGGGCCCGGAGAATGAGCAGTTCTTC.

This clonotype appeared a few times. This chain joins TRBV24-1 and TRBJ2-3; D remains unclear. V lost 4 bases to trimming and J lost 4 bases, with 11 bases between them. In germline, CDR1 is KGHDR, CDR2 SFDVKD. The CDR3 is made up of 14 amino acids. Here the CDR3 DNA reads TGTGCCACCAGTGAGCATGGAAATCCAGATACGCAGTATTTT. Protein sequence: CATSEHGNPDTQYF.

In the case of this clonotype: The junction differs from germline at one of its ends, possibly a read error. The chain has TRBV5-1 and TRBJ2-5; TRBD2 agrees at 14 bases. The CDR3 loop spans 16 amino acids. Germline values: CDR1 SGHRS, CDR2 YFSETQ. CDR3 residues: CASSPGLAGDQETRYF. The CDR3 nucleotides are TGCGCCAGCAGCCCGGGACTAGCGGGGGACCAAGAGACCCGGTACTTC.

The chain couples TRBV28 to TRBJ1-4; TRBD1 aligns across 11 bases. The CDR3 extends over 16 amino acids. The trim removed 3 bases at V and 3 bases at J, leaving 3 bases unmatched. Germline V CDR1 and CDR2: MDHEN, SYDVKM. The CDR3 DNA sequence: TGTGCCAGCAGTTTGGACAGGGGGCTCTCTAATGAAAAACTGTTTTTT. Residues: CASSLDRGLSNEKLFF.

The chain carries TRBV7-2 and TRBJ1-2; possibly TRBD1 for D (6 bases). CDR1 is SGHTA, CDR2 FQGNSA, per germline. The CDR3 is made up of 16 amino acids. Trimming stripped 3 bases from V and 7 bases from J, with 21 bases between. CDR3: CASSFYPIGQKVGYTF. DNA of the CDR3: TGTGCCAGCAGCTTTTATCCAATCGGACAGAAGGTTGGCTACACCTTC.